These 20 T cell receptor beta chains originate from one sample sequenced in a study of blood T cell repertoires in COVID-19. Sequencing used immunoSEQ multiplex PCR; TCRdb keeps in-frame clones, though not all of them. This sample has over 250,000 clones, with about 81% found just once. Material: peripheral blood. The receptors were sampled from a human donor with COVID-19, enrolled during active disease. The donor label of this sample is uncertain.

The chain uses TRBV4-3 and TRBJ2-1; 8 bases line up with TRBD1. The V gene's germline CDR1 is LGHNA and CDR2 YSLEER. The CDR3 is made up of 17 amino acids. J gave up 0 bases and V 2 bases, and 6 bases lay outside the gene matches. Here the CDR3 DNA reads TGCGCCAGCAGCCAATTCTCAGGGGGCTTCTCCTACAATGAGCAGTTCTTC. It specifies CASSQFSGGFSYNEQFF.

The J gene is TRBJ2-7, the V gene TRBV7-6; TRBD1 matches 11 bases. From germline, CDR1 is SGHVS and CDR2 FNYEAQ. The CDR3 is 16 residues long. The J segment lost 6 bases and the V segment lost 5 bases, leaving 12 bases of the junction unmatched. CDR3 in DNA: TGTGCCAGCAGCATACTGGCGGGACAGGGGGTTGGCGAGCAGTACTTC. This codes for CASSILAGQGVGEQYF.

The chain couples TRBV19 to TRBJ1-4; a possible D gene is TRBD1 (6 bases). The V and J ends lost 4 bases and 5 bases respectively, with 17 bases between them. The germline V gene has CDR1 LNHDA and CDR2 SQIVND (reference sequence). The CDR3 spans 16 residues. Here the CDR3 reads CASSSRGQPENEKLFF. The CDR3 bases are TGTGCCAGTAGTAGCCGTGGACAGCCTGAAAATGAAAAACTGTTTTTT.

This clone was picked up one time. The chain joins TRBV7-3 to TRBJ2-2; 10 bases fit TRBD1. The CDR3 totals 16 residues. The J segment lost 6 bases and the V segment lost 6 bases, leaving 10 bases of the junction unmatched. Germline V CDR1 and CDR2: SGHTA, FQGTGA. The CDR3 DNA is TGTGCCAGCAGACTGGGACAGGGGTTTGGCGCCGGGGAGCTGTTTTTT. Amino acid sequence: CASRLGQGFGAGELFF.

The chain joins TRBV6-5 to TRBJ2-7; 9 bases are shared with TRBD1. V lost 9 bases, J lost 7 bases, and 13 bases stayed unmatched. In germline, CDR1 is MNHEY, CDR2 SVGAGI. This CDR3 is 14 amino acids long. The chain's CDR3 is CASMGSGQGWEQYF. CDR3 DNA: TGTGCCAGTATGGGATCGGGACAGGGATGGGAGCAGTACTTC.

The J gene is TRBJ2-7, the V gene TRBV29-1; D not resolved. The ends were cut back, 0 bases at V and 3 bases at J, with 12 bases in the middle. Germline values: CDR1 SQVTM, CDR2 ANQGSEA. There are 14 residues in the CDR3. CDR3 residues: CSVEERSGSYEQYF. CDR3 in DNA: TGCAGCGTTGAAGAGCGGTCCGGCAGCTACGAGCAGTACTTC.

J is TRBJ2-1 and V is TRBV11-3; tentative D call: TRBD2 (6 bases). Deletions cut 3 bases from V and 0 bases from J, with 12 bases between. This CDR3 is 16 amino acids long. Germline V gene sequence: CDR1 SGHNT, CDR2 YENEEA. In nucleotides, the CDR3 is TGTGCCAGCAGCTTTTTAGCGGAGAGCTCCTACAATGAGCAGTTCTTC. It is translated as CASSFLAESSYNEQFF.

The V and J genes are TRBV27 and TRBJ2-7, with 8 bases aligning to TRBD1. The germline gives CDR1 MNHEY, CDR2 SMNVEV (reference sequence). Trimming cost V 1 base and J 3 bases; bases outside gene matches: 8. The CDR3 extends over 16 amino acids. Written as DNA, the CDR3 is TGTGCCAGCAGTTTATACCCCCTGGACAGGGACTACGAGCAGTACTTC. Its protein is CASSLYPLDRDYEQYF.

This sequence joins TRBV5-4 and TRBJ2-7; TRBD2 matches at 9 bases. Germline loops: CDR1 SGHNT, CDR2 YYREEE (reference sequence). The CDR3 consists of 18 residues. V gave up 7 bases and J gave up 0 bases; unmatched junction bases: 17. The CDR3 region is CASGPGLAGPTSSYEQYF. The CDR3 region has the DNA TGTGCCAGCGGCCCTGGGCTAGCGGGACCTACTAGCTCCTACGAGCAGTACTTC.

V and J are TRBV6-2 or TRBV6-3 and TRBJ2-7, with 8 bases lining up with TRBD2. From germline, CDR1 is MNHEY and CDR2 SVGEGT. V dropped 2 bases and J dropped 3; count of bases not matched to a gene: 6. This CDR3 has 15 residues. CDR3 nucleotide sequence: TGTGCCAGCAGTTACCCGGGACTAGACCTCTACGAGCAGTACTTC. This sequence encodes CASSYPGLDLYEQYF.

Note on this clone: Different DNA sequences within this sample yield the same CDR3. J is TRBJ1-2 and V is TRBV5-1, with 7 bases matching TRBD1. The CDR3 loop spans 13 amino acids. CDR1 is SGHRS, CDR2 YFSETQ, per germline. The V segment lost 4 bases and the J segment 4 bases; nucleotides outside the gene matches: 4. The CDR3 nucleotides are TGCGCCAGCAGCCCCGGGACAGCCTATGGCTACACCTTC. It encodes CASSPGTAYGYTF.

V usage is TRBV7-9 and J usage is TRBJ1-2; 9 bases are a match to TRBD1. CDR3 length: 13 residues. V shed 4 bases, J shed 7 bases, and the junction held 4 bases outside the gene matches. From germline, CDR1 is SEHNR and CDR2 FQNEAQ (reference sequence). Written as DNA, the CDR3 is TGTGCCAGCAGCTCACAGGGGGCGGGTGGCTACACCTTC. It translates to CASSSQGAGGYTF.

This clone was counted a few times. The chain employs TRBV19 and TRBJ1-5, with D possibly being TRBD1 (6 bases). CDR1 LNHDA and CDR2 SQIVND come from the germline V gene (reference sequence). This CDR3 spans 15 amino acids. V was pared by 7 bases and J by 1 base, with 14 bases between. The CDR3 region is CASNPGQNSNQPQHF. In nucleotides, the CDR3 is TGTGCCAGTAACCCCGGACAGAACAGCAATCAGCCCCAGCATTTT.

The chain uses TRBV5-1 and TRBJ2-7; 11 bases agree with TRBD1. J gave up 5 bases and V 4 bases, and 11 bases lay outside the gene matches. The CDR3 is made up of 16 amino acids. The germline V gene encodes CDR1 SGHRS and CDR2 YFSETQ. The CDR3 coding sequence is TGCGCCAGCAGCCTGGGCCCGGGACAGGGGGTCAACGAGCAGTACTTC. This translates into CASSLGPGQGVNEQYF.

V usage is TRBV7-3 and J usage is TRBJ2-1, with 7 bases matching TRBD1. Germline-derived CDR1 and CDR2 are SGHTA and FQGTGA. This CDR3 comprises 16 residues. Trimming took 5 bases from V and 5 from J; bases not matched to a gene: 12. This CDR3 is CASSPTPLGQNNEQFF. The CDR3 DNA reads TGTGCCAGCAGCCCGACCCCTTTGGGACAGAACAATGAGCAGTTCTTC.

CDR3 sequence (DNA): TGTGCCAGCAGCCCCATGGGAGGGTACCAAGAGACCCAGTACTTC. Protein product: CASSPMGGYQETQYF. This chain uses TRBV7-2 with TRBJ2-5; 7 bases match TRBD2. The V segment lost 5 bases and the J segment 0 bases; nucleotides outside the gene matches: 6. The CDR3 consists of 15 residues. Germline V gene data show CDR1 as SGHTA and CDR2 as FQGNSA.

This rearrangement joins TRBV7-3 to TRBJ2-1; 7 nucleotides agree with TRBD2. The CDR3 contains 13 residues. The V and J ends lost 0 bases and 9 bases, in that order; junction bases with no gene match: 2. CDR1 is SGHTA, CDR2 FQGTGA, per germline. The chain's CDR3 is CASSLTSGTEQFF. The CDR3 nucleotides are TGTGCCAGCAGCTTAACCAGCGGGACTGAGCAGTTCTTC.

The V call is TRBV2, the J call TRBJ1-2; 7 positions match TRBD1. CDR3 length equals 15 residues. The V gene end was trimmed by 7 bases and the J gene end by 3 bases; junction bases not matched to a gene: 11. CDR1 and CDR2 (germline): SNHLY, FYNNEI. CDR3 nucleotides: TGTGCCAGCATGAGGGAGGAAACAGGGGACTATGGCTACACCTTC. Translating it yields CASMREETGDYGYTF.

The genes are TRBV29-1 and TRBJ2-6, with TRBD1 matching 7 bases. This CDR3 has 14 amino acids. V gave up 4 bases and J gave up 2 bases; unmatched junction bases: 2. Per the germline V gene, CDR1 is SQVTM and CDR2 is ANQGSEA. The CDR3 bases are TGCAGCGTTGGAGACAGGGCTGGGGCCAACGTCCTGACTTTC. Encoded protein: CSVGDRAGANVLTF.

The V and J genes are TRBV3-1 (or the pseudogene TRBV3-2) and TRBJ1-2; D not resolved. Germline CDR1 is LGHDT and CDR2 is YNNKEL (reference sequence). V gave up 4 bases and J gave up 2 bases, with 14 bases separating them. This CDR3 region has 15 residues. Here the CDR3 reads CASSPQSRRNYGYTF. As DNA, the CDR3 is TGTGCCAGCAGCCCCCAGTCCAGGAGGAACTATGGCTACACCTTC.